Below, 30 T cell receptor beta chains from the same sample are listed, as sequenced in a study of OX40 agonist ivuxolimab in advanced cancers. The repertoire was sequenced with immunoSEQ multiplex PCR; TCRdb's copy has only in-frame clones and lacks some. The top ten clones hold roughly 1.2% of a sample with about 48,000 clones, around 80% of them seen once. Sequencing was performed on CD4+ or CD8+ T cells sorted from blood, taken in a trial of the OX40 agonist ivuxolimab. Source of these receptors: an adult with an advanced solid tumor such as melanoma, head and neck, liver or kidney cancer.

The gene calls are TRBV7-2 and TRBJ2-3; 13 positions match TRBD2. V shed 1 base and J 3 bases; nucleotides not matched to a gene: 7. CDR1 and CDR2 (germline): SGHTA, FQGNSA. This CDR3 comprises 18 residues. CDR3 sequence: CASSLVATSGGGTDTQYF. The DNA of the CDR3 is TGTGCCAGCAGCTTAGTCGCAACTAGCGGGGGGGGGACAGATACGCAGTATTTT.

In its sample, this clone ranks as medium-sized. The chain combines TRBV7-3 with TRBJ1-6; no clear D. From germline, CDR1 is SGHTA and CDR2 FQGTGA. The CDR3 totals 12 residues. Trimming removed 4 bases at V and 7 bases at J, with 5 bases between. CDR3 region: CASSSGNSPLHF. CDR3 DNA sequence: TGTGCCAGCAGCTCAGGCAATTCACCCCTCCACTTT.

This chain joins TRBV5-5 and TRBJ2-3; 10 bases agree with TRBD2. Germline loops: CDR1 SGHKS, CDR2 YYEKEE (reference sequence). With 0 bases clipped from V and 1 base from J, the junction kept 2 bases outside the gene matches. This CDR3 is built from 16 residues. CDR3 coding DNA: TGTGCCAGCAGCTTGGCGCTAGCGGGGGGCACAGATACGCAGTATTTT. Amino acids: CASSLALAGGTDTQYF. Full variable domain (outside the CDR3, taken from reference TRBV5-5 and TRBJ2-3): DAGVTQSPTHLIKTRGQQVTLRCSPISGHKSVSWYQQVLGQGPQFIFQYYEKEERGRGNFPDRFSARQFPNYSSELNVNALLLGDSALYLCASSLALAGGTDTQYFGPGTRLTVL.

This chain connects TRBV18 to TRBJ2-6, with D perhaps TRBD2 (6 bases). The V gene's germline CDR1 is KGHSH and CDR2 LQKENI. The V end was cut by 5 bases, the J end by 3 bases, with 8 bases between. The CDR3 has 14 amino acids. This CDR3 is CASSRGGGANVLTF. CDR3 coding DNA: TGTGCCAGCTCAAGGGGAGGTGGGGCCAACGTCCTGACTTTC.

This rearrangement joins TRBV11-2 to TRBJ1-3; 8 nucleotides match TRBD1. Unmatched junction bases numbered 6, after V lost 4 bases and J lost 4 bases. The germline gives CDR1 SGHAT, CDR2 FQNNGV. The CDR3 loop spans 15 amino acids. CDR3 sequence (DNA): TGTGCCAGCAGCTCTACAGGGGGAGGCGGAAACACCATATATTTT. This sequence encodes CASSSTGGGGNTIYF.

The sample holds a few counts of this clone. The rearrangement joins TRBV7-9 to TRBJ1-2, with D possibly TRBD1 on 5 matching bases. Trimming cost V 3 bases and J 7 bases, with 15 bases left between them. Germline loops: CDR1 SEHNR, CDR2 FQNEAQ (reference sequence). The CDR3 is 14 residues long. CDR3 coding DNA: TGTGCCAGCAGCTTGGGCCTAGGTCAGGGTGGCTACACCTTC. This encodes CASSLGLGQGGYTF.

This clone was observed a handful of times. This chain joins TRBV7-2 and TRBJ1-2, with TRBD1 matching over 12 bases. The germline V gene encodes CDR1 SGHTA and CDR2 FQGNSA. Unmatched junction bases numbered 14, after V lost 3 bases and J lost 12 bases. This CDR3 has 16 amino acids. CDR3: CASSFTPPGQGAIDTF. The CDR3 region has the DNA TGTGCCAGCAGCTTTACCCCCCCGGGACAGGGGGCTATCGACACCTTC. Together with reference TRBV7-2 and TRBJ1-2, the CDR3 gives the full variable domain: GAGVSQSPSNKVTEKGKDVELRCDPISGHTALYWYRQSLGQGLEFLIYFQGNSAPDKSGLPSDRFSAERTGGSVSTLTIQRTQQEDSAVYLCASSFTPPGQGAIDTFGSGTRLTVV.

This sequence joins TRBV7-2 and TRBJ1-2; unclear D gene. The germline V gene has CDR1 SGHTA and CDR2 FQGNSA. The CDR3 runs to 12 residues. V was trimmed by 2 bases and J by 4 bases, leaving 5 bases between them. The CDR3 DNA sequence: TGTGCCAGCAGCTTATTTCGCTATGGCTACACCTTC. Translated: CASSLFRYGYTF.

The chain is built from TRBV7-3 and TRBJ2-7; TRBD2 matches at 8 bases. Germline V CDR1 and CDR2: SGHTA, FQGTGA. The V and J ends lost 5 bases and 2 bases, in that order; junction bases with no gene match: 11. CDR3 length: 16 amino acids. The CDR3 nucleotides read TGTGCCAGCAGCCCGAGGACTAGCCTTCCCCCCTACGAGCAGTACTTC. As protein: CASSPRTSLPPYEQYF.

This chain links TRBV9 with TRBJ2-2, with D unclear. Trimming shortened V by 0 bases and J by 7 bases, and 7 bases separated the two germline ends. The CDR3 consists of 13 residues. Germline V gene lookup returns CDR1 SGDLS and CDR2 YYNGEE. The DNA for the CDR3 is TGTGCCAGCAGCGTAGTTCCGGACGGGGAGCTGTTTTTT. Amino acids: CASSVVPDGELFF.

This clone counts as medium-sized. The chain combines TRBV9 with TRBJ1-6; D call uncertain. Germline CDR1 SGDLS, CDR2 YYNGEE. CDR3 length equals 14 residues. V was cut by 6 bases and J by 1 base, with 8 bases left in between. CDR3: CASTRGSYNSPLHF. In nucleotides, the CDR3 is TGTGCCAGCACCCGCGGGTCCTATAATTCACCCCTCCACTTT.

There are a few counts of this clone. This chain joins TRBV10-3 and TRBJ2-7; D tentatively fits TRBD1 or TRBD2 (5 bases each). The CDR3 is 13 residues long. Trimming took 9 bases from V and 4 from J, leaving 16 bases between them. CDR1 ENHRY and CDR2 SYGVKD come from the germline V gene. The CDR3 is CAIEGQGQYEQYF. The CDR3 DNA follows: TGTGCCATTGAGGGTCAGGGTCAATACGAGCAGTACTTC.

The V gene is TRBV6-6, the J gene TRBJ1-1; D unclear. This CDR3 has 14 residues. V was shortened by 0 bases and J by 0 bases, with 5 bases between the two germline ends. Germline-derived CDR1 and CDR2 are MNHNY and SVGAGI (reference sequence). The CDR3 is CASSYSALNTEAFF. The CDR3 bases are TGTGCCAGCAGTTACTCGGCTCTGAACACTGAAGCTTTCTTT.

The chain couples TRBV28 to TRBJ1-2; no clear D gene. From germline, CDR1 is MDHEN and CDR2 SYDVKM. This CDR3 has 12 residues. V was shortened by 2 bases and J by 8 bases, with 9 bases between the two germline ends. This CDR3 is CASSLETGGYTF. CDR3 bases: TGTGCCAGCAGTTTAGAGACGGGCGGCTACACCTTC.

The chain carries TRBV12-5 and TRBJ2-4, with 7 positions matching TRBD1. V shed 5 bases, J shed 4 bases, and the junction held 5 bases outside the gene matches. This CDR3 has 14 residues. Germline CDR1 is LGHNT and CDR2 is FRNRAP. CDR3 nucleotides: TGTGCTAGTGGTGAATCGGGACAGAAAAACATTCAGTACTTC. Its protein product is CASGESGQKNIQYF. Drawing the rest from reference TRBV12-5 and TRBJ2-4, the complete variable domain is DARVTQTPRHKVTEMGQEVTMRCQPILGHNTVFWYRQTMMQGLELLAYFRNRAPLDDSGMPKDRFSAEMPDATLATLKIQPSEPRDSAVYFCASGESGQKNIQYFGAGTRLSVL.

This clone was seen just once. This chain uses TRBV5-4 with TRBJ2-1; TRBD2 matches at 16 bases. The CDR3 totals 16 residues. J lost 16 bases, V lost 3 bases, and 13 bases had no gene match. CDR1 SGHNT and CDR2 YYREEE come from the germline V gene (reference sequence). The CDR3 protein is CASSYRGPGLAGGCFF. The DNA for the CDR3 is TGTGCCAGCAGCTATAGAGGCCCGGGACTAGCGGGGGGGTGTTTCTTC.

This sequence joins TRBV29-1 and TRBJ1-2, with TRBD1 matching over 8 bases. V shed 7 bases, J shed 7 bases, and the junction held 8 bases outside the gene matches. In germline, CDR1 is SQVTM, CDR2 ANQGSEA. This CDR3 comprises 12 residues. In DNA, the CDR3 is TGCAGCGCCCGGGGCACAGGGGGTGGCTACACCTTC. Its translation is CSARGTGGGYTF.

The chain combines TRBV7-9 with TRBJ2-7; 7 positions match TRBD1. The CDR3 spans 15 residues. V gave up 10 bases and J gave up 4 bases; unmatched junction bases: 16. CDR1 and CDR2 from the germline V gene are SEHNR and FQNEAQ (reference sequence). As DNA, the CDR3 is TGTGCCAATACCGAACGCCGGGACAGCGAGTACGAGCAGTACTTC. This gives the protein CANTERRDSEYEQYF.

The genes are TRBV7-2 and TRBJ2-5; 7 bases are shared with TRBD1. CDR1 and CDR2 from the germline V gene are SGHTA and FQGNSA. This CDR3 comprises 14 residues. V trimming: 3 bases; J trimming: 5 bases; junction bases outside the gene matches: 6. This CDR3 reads CASSLAGRGETQYF. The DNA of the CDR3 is TGTGCCAGCAGCTTGGCGGGCAGGGGGGAGACCCAGTACTTC.

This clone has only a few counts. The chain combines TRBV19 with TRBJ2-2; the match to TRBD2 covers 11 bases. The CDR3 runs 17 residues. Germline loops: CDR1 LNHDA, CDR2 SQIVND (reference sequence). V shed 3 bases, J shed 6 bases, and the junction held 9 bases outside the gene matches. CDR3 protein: CASSIEVAGGPSGELFF. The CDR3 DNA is TGTGCCAGTAGTATCGAAGTAGCGGGGGGGCCCTCCGGGGAGCTGTTTTTT.

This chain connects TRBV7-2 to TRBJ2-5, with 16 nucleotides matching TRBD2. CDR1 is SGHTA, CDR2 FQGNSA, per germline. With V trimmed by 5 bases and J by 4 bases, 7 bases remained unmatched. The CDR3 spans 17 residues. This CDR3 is CASSPGTSGGALETQYF. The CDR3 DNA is TGTGCCAGCAGCCCCGGGACTAGCGGGGGGGCCCTAGAGACCCAGTACTTC.

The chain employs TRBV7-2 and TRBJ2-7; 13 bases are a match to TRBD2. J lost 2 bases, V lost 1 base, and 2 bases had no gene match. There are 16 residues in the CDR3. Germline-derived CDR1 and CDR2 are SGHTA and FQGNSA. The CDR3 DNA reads TGTGCCAGCAGCTTAGGACTAGCGGGGGGTCCCTACGAGCAGTACTTC. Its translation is CASSLGLAGGPYEQYF.

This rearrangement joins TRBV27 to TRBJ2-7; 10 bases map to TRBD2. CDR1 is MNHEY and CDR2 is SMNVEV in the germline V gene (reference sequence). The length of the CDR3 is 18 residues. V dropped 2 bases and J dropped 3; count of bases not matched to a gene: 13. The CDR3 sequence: CASSLLYSGGPVIYEQYF. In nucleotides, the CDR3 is TGTGCCAGCAGTTTACTTTATAGCGGGGGGCCAGTTATCTACGAGCAGTACTTC.

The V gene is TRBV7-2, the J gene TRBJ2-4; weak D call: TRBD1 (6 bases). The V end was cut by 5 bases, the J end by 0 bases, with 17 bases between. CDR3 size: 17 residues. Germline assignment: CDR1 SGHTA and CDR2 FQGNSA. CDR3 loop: CASSQRTETLAKNIQYF. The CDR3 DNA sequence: TGTGCCAGCAGCCAAAGGACAGAAACACTAGCCAAAAACATTCAGTACTTC.

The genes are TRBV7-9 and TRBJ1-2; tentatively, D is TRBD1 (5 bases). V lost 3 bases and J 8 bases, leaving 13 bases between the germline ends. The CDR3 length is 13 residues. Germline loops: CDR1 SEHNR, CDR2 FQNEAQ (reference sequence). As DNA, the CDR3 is TGTGCCAGCAGCTTCCGGACATTTAAGGGCTACACCTTC. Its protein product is CASSFRTFKGYTF. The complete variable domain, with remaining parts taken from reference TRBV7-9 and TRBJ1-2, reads DTGVSQNPRHKITKRGQNVTFRCDPISEHNRLYWYRQTLGQGPEFLTYFQNEAQLEKSRLLSDRFSAERPKGSFSTLEIQRTEQGDSAMYLCASSFRTFKGYTFGSGTRLTVV.

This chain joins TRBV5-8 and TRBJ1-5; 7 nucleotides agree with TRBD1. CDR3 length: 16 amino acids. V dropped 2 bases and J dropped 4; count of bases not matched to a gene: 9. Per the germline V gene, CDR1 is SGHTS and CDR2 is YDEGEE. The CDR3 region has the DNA TGTGCCAGCAGCTTATCCCGAGGGACAGATAATCAGCCCCAGCATTTT. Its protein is CASSLSRGTDNQPQHF. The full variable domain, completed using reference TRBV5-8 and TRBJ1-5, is EAGVTQSPTHLIKTRGQQATLRCSPISGHTSVYWYQQALGLGLQFLLWYDEGEERNRGNFPPRFSGRQFPNYSSELNVNALELEDSALYLCASSLSRGTDNQPQHFGDGTRLSIL.

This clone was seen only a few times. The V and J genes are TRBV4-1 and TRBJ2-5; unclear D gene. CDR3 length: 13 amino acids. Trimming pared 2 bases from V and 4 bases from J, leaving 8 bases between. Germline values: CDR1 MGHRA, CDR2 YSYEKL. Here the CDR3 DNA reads TGCGCCAGCAGCCAATGGACCCGAGAGACCCAGTACTTC. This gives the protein CASSQWTRETQYF.

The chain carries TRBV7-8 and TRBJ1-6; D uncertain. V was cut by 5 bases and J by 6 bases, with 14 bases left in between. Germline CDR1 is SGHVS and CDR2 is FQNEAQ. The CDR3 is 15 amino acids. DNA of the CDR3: TGTGCCAGCAGCCCGGGGTTAGTCCTTAATTCACCCCTCCACTTT. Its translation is CASSPGLVLNSPLHF.

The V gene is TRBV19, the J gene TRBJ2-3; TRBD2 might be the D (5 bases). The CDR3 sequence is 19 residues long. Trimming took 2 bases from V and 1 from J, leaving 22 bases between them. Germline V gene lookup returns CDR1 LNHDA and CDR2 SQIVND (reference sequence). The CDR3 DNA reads TGTGCCAGTAGTATATCCGCGTTCGAGGGCGGTTTGGGCACAGATACGCAGTATTTT. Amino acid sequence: CASSISAFEGGLGTDTQYF.

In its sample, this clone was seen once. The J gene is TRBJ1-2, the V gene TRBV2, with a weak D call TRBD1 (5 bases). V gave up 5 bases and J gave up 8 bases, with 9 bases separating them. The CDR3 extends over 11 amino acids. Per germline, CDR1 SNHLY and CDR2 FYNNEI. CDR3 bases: TGTGCCAGCAGTTCAGGGTACGGCTACACCTTC. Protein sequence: CASSSGYGYTF. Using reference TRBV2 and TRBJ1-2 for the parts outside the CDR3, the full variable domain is EPEVTQTPSHQVTQMGQEVILRCVPISNHLYFYWYRQILGQKVEFLVSFYNNEISEKSEIFDDQFSVERPDGSNFTLKIRSTKLEDSAMYFCASSSGYGYTFGSGTRLTVV.